This TCR beta chain was captured by sequencing in a study of shared clonotypes between healthy human individuals. It was at deep level that the assay was run. Genomic DNA from each subset was divided evenly over several immunoSEQ plates. The DNA input per sorted-subset replicate PCR was around 200 ng, corresponding to roughly 30,000 T cell genomes. Sequencing used immunoSEQ multiplex PCR; TCRdb keeps in-frame clones, though not all of them. The sample contains over a million clones, approximately 97% of which appear only once. Material for sequencing was naive CD4+ T cells sorted from blood. Sample subset: CD45RA+ positively selected. The TCR originated in a man under 40 in good health.

CDR3 DNA: TGTGCCAGCTCACTTCAGGGGAGTGCCACCTACGAGCAGTACTTC. Protein: CASSLQGSATYEQYF. The chain has TRBV18 and TRBJ2-7, with D possibly matching TRBD1 (6 bases). Trimming removed 4 bases at V and 2 bases at J, with 15 bases between. The CDR3 consists of 15 residues. In germline, CDR1 is KGHSH, CDR2 LQKENI.